Included here is one T cell receptor (beta chain) sequence, with context. Its antigen is not yet known. Base qualities are missing; no much larger clone stands one base away. This sample stems from a study of cytomegalovirus exposure and HLA in healthy donors (TCRdb year 2017). Some background on the complete study: In an earlier analysis of roughly 590 of the donors, less than 350 Gb of sequence data and 90 million to 130 million unique TCR beta sequences from about 179 million T cells were reported. An earlier analysis of 500 to 650 of the donors applied high-throughput TCR beta sequencing to assess whether each TCR beta V gene segment acted as functional or pseudogenic. A later analysis re-analyzed previously published TCR beta repertoires from 666 donors and added high-resolution HLA genotyping to study TCR occurrence patterns. The genetic ancestry cluster associated with self-reported Caucasian donors included 80% to 90% of the 398 genotyped donors. All discovery cohort repertoires had been generated on a single sequencing platform. Along with the approximately 620-subject first cohort, a separate validation cohort of over a hundred different subjects was used. Five DR-DQ haplotypes were treated as single units for association and clustering because of strong linkage in the cohort. An early release that covered some 630 HLA-typed donors contained approximately 300 gigabases of sequencing data and 85 million to 100 million unique TCR sequences. Typing coverage varied by locus: roughly 629-640 donors for A, B, C, DRB1 and DQB1; more than 500 for DQA1; approximately 610 for DPA1; roughly 450 for DPB1. Donor age, sex, ethnicity and CMV serostatus were compiled alongside the repertoire data. To predict cytomegalovirus infection status, the study brought together high-throughput TCR immunosequencing, statistical association of individual TCRs with disease status, and machine learning. The study aimed to test whether cataloging public T cell receptors could reveal signatures of past pathogen exposure. Among about 390 genotyped donors of the cohort, an average of roughly 240,000 unique TCR beta nucleotide sequences were sequenced per donor, roughly 18% of them non-productive. The study profiled the T cell repertoires of 550 to 700 subjects by immunosequencing and related them to cytomegalovirus serostatus. Genome-wide SNP genotypes for about 65% of the roughly 700 donors were used in a later genetic analysis, which treated that subset as a discovery cohort. Rather than drawing on any new phenotypic data, the later analysis identified candidate immune exposures from TCR beta sequences and the way those sequences occurred across donors. Class I and class II HLA loci were covered by the typing at four-digit resolution. General conclusions and limits of the study: A total of about 180 TCR beta chains were listed by the study as associated with cytomegalovirus. The earlier analysis of approximately 540 of the donors excluded 15 to 20 rarely observed V segments, including chromosome 9 orphons, because counts were too low. Linkage disequilibrium might explain the correlated functional status among segregating V segments, but an unknown experimental factor could not be ruled out. While some public TCRs were present in many individuals, most TCR sequences turned up only very rarely across donors. Compared with the 666-donor mean, donors in an Asian-associated ancestry cluster had fewer N-insertions in productive TCRs, according to a later genetic analysis. The 87-base-pair reads could not distinguish some IMGT-functional V segments, including TRBV6-2 and TRBV6-3, so those segments were excluded. An association between a missense DCLRE1C variant and V-gene and J-gene trimming of TCR beta chains was found in a later genetic analysis and replicated in an independent cohort. A few of the identified cytomegalovirus-associated TCR beta chains were confirmed in vitro to be specific for cytomegalovirus antigens. CMV serostatus was the only immune exposure information available for the cohort. Presence/absence analyses assumed roughly uniform sequencing depth across donors, an assumption that may not hold. The authors suggested that the approach could potentially be extended to other disease states and immunological phenotypes. In an earlier analysis of approximately 590 of the donors, most TCR beta V segments appeared in productive rearrangements about 87% or about 30% of the time, broadly matching IMGT annotations. In a later analysis, most CMV-associated TCR beta chains were found to appear HLA-restricted, with HLA associations seemingly driven largely by CMV exposure. In a later analysis, HLA-associated TCR beta chains showed more clonal expansion and lower generation probabilities than non-associated chains that were equally common. A cluster of highly shared sequence variants was judged likely to be a technical artifact of the sequencing pipeline. A further reported finding was that TCR beta sequences accurately predicted the HLA-A and HLA-B alleles for most subjects in the first cohort. The classifier was reported to diagnose cytomegalovirus status with high specificity and sensitivity in both the original cohort and the validation cohort. Assigning TCR associations to individual alleles was difficult when HLA alleles, especially DR and DQ, strongly co-occurred. A later analysis found that TCR association rates varied across HLA loci, with DRB1 alleles showing the most associated TCRs and HLA-C alleles the fewest. In a later analysis, several top co-occurrence clusters were reported to appear linked to parvovirus B19, influenza, CMV and Epstein-Barr virus. Specific HLA alleles were associated with over 15,000 TCR beta sequences at a false discovery rate of 0.05 in a later analysis. Only TCR beta chains were sequenced in this cohort, and the absence of alpha or paired-chain data limited detectable features. HLA typing was unavailable for some donors at each locus, so association tests used only the typed subset.

As encoded in the germline V gene, CDR1 is ENHRY while CDR2 is SYGVKD. V has 10 bases trimmed and J has 2 bases trimmed; junction bases matching no gene number 4. The CDR3 covers 13 residues, taking in both the cysteine and the phenylalanine. The DNA shown is the 39-base CDR3, in frame from base 1. Receptor amplification or capture employed the immunoSEQ multiplex PCR assay. A mixture of 60 forward primers for TCR Vbeta segments and 13 reverse primers for TCR Jbeta segments was used in the multiplex PCR. The CDR3 region of rearranged TCR beta genes was amplified from genomic DNA by a multiplex PCR assay. The amplified TCR beta libraries were sequenced on the Illumina HiSeq System as 87-base-pair reads. From the authors' description of their analysis: In a later analysis, 80 million or so unique TCR beta chains were counted across the roughly 610 repertoires, and some 10 million of these chains were shared by at least two donors. A nearest-neighbor algorithm error-corrected the raw reads and collapsed the reads into unique sequences, merging closely related sequences to remove PCR and sequencing errors. CDR3 sequences were aligned to IMGT reference sequences to assign V, D and J gene segments. For a sequence to be retained, a match of at least six nucleotides was required to both a V gene segment and a J gene segment. Rearrangements were classified as productive when the CDR3 lacked stop codons and remained in frame with V and J, and all other rearrangements were classified as non-productive. CDR3 was defined by IMGT convention, running from the second conserved V-encoded cysteine to the conserved J-encoded phenylalanine. Sequences without an unambiguous match to a single V gene segment were excluded from the earlier analysis of about 600 of the donors. In an earlier analysis of 587 of the donors, a V segment was called functional when productive rearrangements were above 56.7%, and segregating when the standard deviation between donors exceeded 5%. A statistical classification framework was built to diagnose cytomegalovirus status from the catalog of TCR beta chain sequences. A later analysis assigned V and J genes by comparing TCR nucleotide sequences with IMGT/GENE-DB human TR gene sequences. The TCRdist pipeline was used in a later analysis to assign CDR3 sequences and most-parsimonious VDJ recombination scenarios. In a later analysis, each TCR beta chain was defined by its CDR3 amino acid sequence together with its V-gene family, and reads without a unique V-gene family were excluded. In a later analysis, 550 to 650 highly shared, low-generation-probability nucleotide sequences were removed to address suspected cross-contamination and a sequencing artifact. In a later analysis, a clonal expansion index for each public chain was calculated from normalized within-repertoire ranks of inferred template counts. In a later analysis, generation probabilities were computed with a VDJ recombination model fitted to out-of-frame rearrangements, and the resulting probabilities were checked against IGoR. In a later analysis, hypergeometric tests were used to score TCR-TCR, TCR-HLA and TCR-CMV co-occurrence, with a repertoire-size bias correction applied to TCR pairs. To estimate false discovery rates, a later analysis permuted the HLA or CMV assignments 20 times. In a later analysis, co-occurring TCRs were grouped using DBSCAN, with TCRdist sequence similarity added in when clustering inside HLA-allele-positive subsets. Repertoires with fewer than 30,000 or more than 120,000 public chains, plus five repertoires with anomalous nucleotide sharing, were excluded from co-occurrence clustering. The clones in this table, taken by TCRdb from immuneACCESS, are in-frame only. Not every clone is retained; where verified, under half of the shortfall comes from an unresolved V gene, and the cause of the rest is unknown. That table furnishes V, J and clone size, whereas the DNA furnished D and trimming. The sample has 150,000 to 200,000 clones on record, over 75% of them singletons. Of the sample, 1% to 1.5% falls within the top ten clones.

The cohort was made up of 650 to 700 healthy bone marrow donors. Cohort members were all nominally healthy when sampled, although unrecorded immune exposures were likely present. The donor tested CMV seropositive, placing the donor among the 289 seropositive members of the cohort. Each donor provided a peripheral blood sample, and peripheral blood mononuclear cells were used for TCR beta sequencing. The Qiagen DNeasy Blood Extraction Kit was used to extract genomic DNA from the blood cell samples. The chain uses TRBV10-3 and TRBJ1-2; TRBD1 matches 10 bases in the middle. This receptor was taken from a man aged 45-65 years in good health and CMV-seropositive. Source material: PBMCs. Read as DNA, the sequence is TGTGCCACCGGACAGGGGGGAAACTATGGCTACACCTTC. This gives the protein CATGQGGNYGYTF.